This entry describes one T cell receptor (beta chain). Its matching antigen is unknown. The sample is drawn from a study of T-cell memory formation after mild COVID-19. Study-level information: Clusters were largely donor specific.

Study-wide results and caveats: Researchers could not confirm that second-wave clones peaking on day 37 targeted SARS-CoV-2. Later expanders leaned CD4+, whereas day 15 to 85 contracting clones were balanced CD4/CD8.

Constant-segment primers served in 5'RACE that generated TCR alpha and TCR beta cDNA libraries bearing sample barcodes and UMIs. TCRdb ran MiXCR on the 5' RACE reads and lists one entry per CDR3 protein. The repertoire holds about 350,000 distinct CDR3 sequences, 28% seen once, with about 13% in the top ten. The sequencing input was PBMCs or a T cell subset sorted from them (not recorded which). The TCR sequence derives from an adult woman who had mild COVID-19 (a few samples of this study predate the infection). Cell type and time point are not known.

The CDR3 spells CASSHPLGGDYEQYF. CDR3 sequence (DNA): TGCGCCAGCAGCCACCCCCTTGGTGGGGACTACGAGCAGTACTTC. The chain recombines TRBV4-1 with TRBJ2-7; D is unclear. Germline assignment: CDR1 MGHRA and CDR2 YSYEKL. The CDR3 is made up of 15 amino acids. With 3 bases removed from V and 3 bases from J, the gap between germline ends came to 15 bases.